These 2 T cell receptor beta chains originate from one sample sequenced in a study of cytomegalovirus exposure and HLA in healthy donors. PCR was performed using 60 Vbeta and 13 Jbeta primers. The table came from immunoSEQ multiplex PCR; TCRdb's copy has only in-frame clones and leaves some out. The table shows 150,000 to 180,000 clones, with 80% occurring only once. Material for sequencing was PBMCs. The receptors originated from a man aged 30 to 45 in good health and CMV-seropositive.

This chain joins TRBV2 and TRBJ1-2, with unresolved D. Trimming removed 2 bases at V and 5 bases at J, with 9 bases between. This CDR3 has 13 amino acids. Germline V gene data show CDR1 as SNHLY and CDR2 as FYNNEI. The CDR3 region has the DNA TGTGCCAGCAGTGAACGGGATGCTTATGGCTACACCTTC. As protein: CASSERDAYGYTF.

The chain carries TRBV2 and TRBJ2-3; TRBD2 matches 7 bases. The CDR3 has 14 amino acids. From germline, CDR1 is SNHLY and CDR2 FYNNEI. J was trimmed by 5 bases and V by 4 bases; bases with no gene match: 6. The DNA of the CDR3 is TGTGCCAGCAGTGGCGGGGGAGGTGGAGATACGCAGTATTTT. Its protein product is CASSGGGGGDTQYF.